Listed here is a single T cell receptor (beta chain). Its target is unknown. The data are from a study of T cells expressing NK-cell markers. Overall study context: Eight donors were sequenced, seven testing HCMV-seropositive and one testing seronegative.

Study observations and caveats: The study found these clonotypes also leading the CD3+CD56-NKG2C+ fraction in four donors. Dominant NKG2C+ clonotypes were found to form roughly 1.0-7.0% of CD8+ T cells in more than five donors.

Germline-derived CDR1 and CDR2 are DFQATT and SNEGSKA (reference sequence). The CDR3 spans 11 residues. TCR beta libraries carry UMIs added by 5'RACE template switching. From the 5' RACE reads, TCRdb lists one entry per CDR3 protein and no DNA. The sample is made up of 550,000 to 600,000 distinct CDR3 sequences, and the top ten hold less than 4.5% of it. The chain has TRBV20-1 and TRBJ2-1; there is no DNA to check the TCRdb D call of TRBD2. This receptor was identified in a man younger than 30 in good health. The sample consisted of blood T cells: a sorted CD56 or NKG2C T cell subset, CD4+ or CD8+ T cells, or bulk PBMC T cells (not recorded which). The chain's CDR3 is CSASSSVEQFF.